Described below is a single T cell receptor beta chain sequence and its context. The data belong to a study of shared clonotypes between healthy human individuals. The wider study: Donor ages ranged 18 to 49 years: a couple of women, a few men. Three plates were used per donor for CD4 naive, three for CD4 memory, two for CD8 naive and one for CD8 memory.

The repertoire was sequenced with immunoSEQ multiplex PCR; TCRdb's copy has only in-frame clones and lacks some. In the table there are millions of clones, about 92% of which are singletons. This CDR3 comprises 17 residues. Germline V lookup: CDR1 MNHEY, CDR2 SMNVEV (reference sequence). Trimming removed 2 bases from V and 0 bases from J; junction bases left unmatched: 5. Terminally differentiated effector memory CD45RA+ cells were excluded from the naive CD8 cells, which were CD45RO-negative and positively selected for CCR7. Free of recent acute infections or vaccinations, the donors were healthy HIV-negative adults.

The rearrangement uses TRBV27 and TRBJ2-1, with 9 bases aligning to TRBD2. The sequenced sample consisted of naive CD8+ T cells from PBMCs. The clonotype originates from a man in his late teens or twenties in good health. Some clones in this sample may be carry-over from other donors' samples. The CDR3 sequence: CASSLVSGGSSYNEQFF. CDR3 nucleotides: TGTGCCAGCAGTTTAGTTAGCGGGGGTAGCTCCTACAATGAGCAGTTCTTC.